One and the same sample provided the 2 T cell receptor beta chains below, sequenced in a study of blood T cell repertoires in COVID-19. TCRdb's copy holds only in-frame clones and misses some; the assay was immunoSEQ multiplex PCR. The sample lists around 450,000 clones, about nine tenths seen once, with 0.6% in the top ten. Sequencing used PBMCs or T cells enriched from blood (not recorded which). The receptors shown here come from a young man who had recovered from COVID-19.

The chain links TRBV25-1 to TRBJ2-1, with D maybe TRBD1 (5 bases). The CDR3 covers 12 residues. Trimming pared 3 bases from V and 12 bases from J, leaving 12 bases between. CDR1 is MGHDK and CDR2 is SYGVNS in the germline V gene. Here the CDR3 reads CASSEIKGRQFF. The CDR3 DNA follows: TGTGCCAGCAGTGAGATTAAGGGGCGGCAGTTCTTC.

The chain combines TRBV29-1 with TRBJ2-1, with 9 bases that match TRBD1. V shed 1 base and J 5 bases; nucleotides not matched to a gene: 6. The CDR3 has 15 amino acids. Germline V gene data show CDR1 as SQVTM and CDR2 as ANQGSEA. CDR3: CSVEVGQGPHNEQFF. The CDR3 DNA follows: TGCAGCGTTGAAGTGGGACAGGGTCCCCACAATGAGCAGTTCTTC.